Following are 10 T cell receptor beta chains from one sample sequenced in a study of HIV-infected patients and healthy controls. TCRdb passed the 5' RACE reads through MiXCR, listing each CDR3 protein once. The table has about 67,000 distinct CDR3 sequences, about 16% seen once. Sequenced: CD4+ T cells from blood. The receptors derive from a human donor in good health.

This sequence joins TRBV7-9 and TRBJ1-4; 8 positions agree with TRBD1. J gave up 10 bases and V 1 base, and 2 bases lay outside the gene matches. Germline lookup yields CDR1 SEHNR and CDR2 FQNEAQ (reference sequence). The CDR3 extends over 13 amino acids. CDR3 bases: TGTGCCAGCAGCTTAGGCGGGACAGGAAAACTGTTTTTT. Its protein product is CASSLGGTGKLFF.

CDR3 sequence reads: CASSSPLAARDTQYF. The CDR3 DNA reads TGTGCCAGCAGTTCCCCCCTAGCAGCCAGAGATACGCAGTATTTT. This sequence joins TRBV12-3 or TRBV12-4 and TRBJ2-3, with TRBD2 as a possible D gene (5 bases). The CDR3 spans 15 residues. V lost 4 bases and J 5 bases, leaving 16 bases between the germline ends.

This clonotype came up a few times. The chain is built from TRBV7-2 and TRBJ2-7, with 7 nucleotides matching TRBD1. CDR1 SGHTA and CDR2 FQGNSA come from the germline V gene. Losses at the gene ends were 1 base for V and 4 bases for J; bases not matched to a gene: 10. This CDR3 contains 16 residues. CDR3: CASSLESARGQYEQYF. In nucleotides, the CDR3 is TGTGCCAGCAGCTTAGAGTCGGCGAGGGGGCAGTACGAGCAGTACTTC.

This clonotype was counted only a few times. The gene calls are TRBV12-3 or TRBV12-4 and TRBJ2-1; no firm D call. The length of the CDR3 is 15 residues. V was shortened by 1 base and J by 3 bases, with 10 bases between the two germline ends. CDR3 coding DNA: TGTGCCAGCAGTTTAGAGAGAATGAACTACAATGAGCAGTTCTTC. It is translated as CASSLERMNYNEQFF.

The chain uses TRBV6-1 and TRBJ2-1; TRBD2 agrees at 9 bases. This CDR3 region has 16 residues. V dropped 4 bases and J dropped 10; count of bases not matched to a gene: 14. Germline values: CDR1 MNHNS, CDR2 SASEGT. CDR3 loop: CASSAPEGAGGGEQFF. CDR3 DNA sequence: TGTGCCAGCAGTGCTCCGGAAGGAGCGGGGGGTGGGGAGCAGTTCTTC.

Ten or more counts support this clonotype. The chain uses TRBV18 and TRBJ1-1, with D possibly TRBD1 on 5 matching bases. V was pared by 3 bases and J by 5 bases, with 10 bases between. Per germline, CDR1 KGHSH and CDR2 LQKENI. CDR3 length equals 13 residues. The CDR3 region is CASSPVEGTEAFF. DNA of the CDR3: TGTGCCAGCTCACCCGTTGAGGGGACTGAAGCTTTCTTT.

The chain carries TRBV10-3 and TRBJ2-1; 8 bases fit TRBD1. V trimming: 6 bases; J trimming: 10 bases; junction bases outside the gene matches: 11. Germline CDR1 reads ENHRY; CDR2 reads SYGVKD. The CDR3 is 14 amino acids. CDR3 in DNA: TGTGCCATCAGGACGGACAGGGCGGACTCGGAGCAGTTCTTC. Translation gives CAIRTDRADSEQFF.

This clonotype was found many times. The rearrangement links TRBV5-8 to TRBJ2-3, with D tentatively TRBD1 (6 bases). Trimming pared 2 bases from V and 0 bases from J, leaving 13 bases between. This CDR3 region has 16 residues. CDR1 is SGHTS, CDR2 YDEGEE, per germline. The CDR3 region is CASSFGGGPSTDTQYF. DNA for the CDR3: TGTGCCAGCAGCTTTGGGGGCGGCCCAAGCACAGATACGCAGTATTTT. The complete variable domain, with remaining parts taken from reference TRBV5-8 and TRBJ2-3, reads EAGVTQSPTHLIKTRGQQATLRCSPISGHTSVYWYQQALGLGLQFLLWYDEGEERNRGNFPPRFSGRQFPNYSSELNVNALELEDSALYLCASSFGGGPSTDTQYFGPGTRLTVL.

This clonotype was seen more than once but under ten times. The CDR3, as DNA: TGTGCCAGCAGTTACCCCCAGGGATATGGCTACACCTTC. Residues: CASSYPQGYGYTF. This chain connects TRBV6-5 to TRBJ1-2; a weak D match, TRBD1 (5 bases). The CDR3 is 13 residues long. The V gene's germline CDR1 is MNHEY and CDR2 SVGAGI. Trimming left V 2 bases short and J 5 bases short, with 9 bases between.

V usage is TRBV28 and J usage is TRBJ2-5; 11 bases align to TRBD2. Trimming removed 6 bases from V and 3 bases from J; junction bases left unmatched: 12. Germline loops: CDR1 MDHEN, CDR2 SYDVKM. This CDR3 contains 17 residues. The DNA for the CDR3 is TGTGCCAGCAGCATGACAGGGACTAGCGGTTTGGAAGAGACCCAGTACTTC. Protein sequence: CASSMTGTSGLEETQYF.